Sequencing of this T cell receptor beta chain was carried out in a study of beta chain features in type 1 diabetes. All of the isolated RNA was reverse transcribed, so expressed TCRB transcripts were sequenced. Produced via immunoSEQ multiplex PCR; TCRdb's table is partial and in-frame only. The sample yields about 900,000 clones, 17% seen once. V gave up 8 bases and J gave up 1 base; unmatched junction bases: 10. The CDR3 has 16 amino acids. The germline V gene has CDR1 MNHGY and CDR2 SAAAGT. Sequences were obtained from naive CD4+ T cells from blood. This sequence joins TRBV6-8 and TRBJ2-5; 10 nucleotides agree with TRBD2. This clonotype was sampled from a woman aged 18 to 35 in good health. Here the CDR3 DNA reads TGTGCCAGCGGAATCCTAGCGGGAGCCCCCCAAGAGACCCAGTACTTC. Protein sequence: CASGILAGAPQETQYF.